The 3 T cell receptor beta chains listed next were all sequenced from one sample in a study of control samples from healthy donors and cancer patients. TCRdb's table, derived via immunoSEQ multiplex PCR, lists solely in-frame clones and lacks some. In the table there are some 120,000 clones, over 80% of which are singletons. Sequencing was carried out using PBMCs. Every receptor here comes from a man at least 80 years old with head and neck cancer.

Only a few counts were recorded for this clone. The chain couples TRBV19 to TRBJ1-2; a possible D gene is TRBD1 (6 bases). The CDR3 totals 13 residues. Germline V gene data show CDR1 as LNHDA and CDR2 as SQIVND (reference sequence). V gave up 5 bases and J gave up 2 bases, with 9 bases separating them. CDR3 nucleotide sequence: TGTGCCAGTAGTCCAGGGGCGAACTATGGCTACACCTTC. Translation gives CASSPGANYGYTF.

The CDR3 DNA sequence: TGTGCCAGCAGGAACACATACAATGAGCAGTTCTTC. As protein: CASRNTYNEQFF. J is TRBJ2-1 and V is TRBV12-3 or TRBV12-4; D unresolved. The CDR3 is made up of 12 amino acids. The V end was cut by 6 bases, the J end by 4 bases, with 7 bases between.

For this clone: Other DNA sequences of this sample code for an identical CDR3. The chain employs TRBV19 and TRBJ1-5; maybe TRBD1 (5 bases). The CDR3 consists of 13 residues. Germline V lookup: CDR1 LNHDA, CDR2 SQIVND (reference sequence). Trimming pared 5 bases from V and 2 bases from J, leaving 7 bases between. CDR3 bases: TGTGCCAGTAGTGGGACGGGCAATCAGCCCCAGCATTTT. This codes for CASSGTGNQPQHF. Full variable domain (rest looked up from reference TRBV19 and TRBJ1-5): DGGITQSPKYLFRKEGQNVTLSCEQNLNHDAMYWYRQDPGQGLRLIYYSQIVNDFQKGDIAEGYSVSREKKESFPLTVTSAQKNPTAFYLCASSGTGNQPQHFGDGTRLSIL.